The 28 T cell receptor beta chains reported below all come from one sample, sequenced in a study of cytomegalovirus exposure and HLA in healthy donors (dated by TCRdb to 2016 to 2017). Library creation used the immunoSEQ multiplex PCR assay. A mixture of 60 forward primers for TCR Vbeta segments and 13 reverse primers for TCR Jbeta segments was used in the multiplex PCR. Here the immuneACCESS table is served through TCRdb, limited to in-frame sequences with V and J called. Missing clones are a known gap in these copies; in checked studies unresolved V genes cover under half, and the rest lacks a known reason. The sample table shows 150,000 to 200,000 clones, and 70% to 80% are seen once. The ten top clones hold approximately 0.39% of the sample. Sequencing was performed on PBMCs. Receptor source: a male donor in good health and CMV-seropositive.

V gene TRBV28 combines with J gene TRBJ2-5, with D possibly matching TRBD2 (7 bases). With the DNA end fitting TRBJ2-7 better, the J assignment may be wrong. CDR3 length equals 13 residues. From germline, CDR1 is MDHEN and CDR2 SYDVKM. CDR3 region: CASYREGSYEQYF. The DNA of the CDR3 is TGTGCCAGCTACAGGGAGGGGTCCTACGAGCAGTACTTC.

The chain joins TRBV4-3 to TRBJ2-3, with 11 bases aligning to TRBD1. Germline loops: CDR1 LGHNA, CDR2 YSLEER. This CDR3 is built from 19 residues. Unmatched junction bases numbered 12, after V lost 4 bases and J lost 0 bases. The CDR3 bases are TGCGCCAGCAGCCCCGGACAGGGGGCCCCCTTTGCTAGCACAGATACGCAGTATTTT. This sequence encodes CASSPGQGAPFASTDTQYF.

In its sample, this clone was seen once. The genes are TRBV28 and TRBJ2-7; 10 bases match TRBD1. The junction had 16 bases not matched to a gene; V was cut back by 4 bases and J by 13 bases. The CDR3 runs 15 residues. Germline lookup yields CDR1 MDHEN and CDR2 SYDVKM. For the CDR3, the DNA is TGTGCCAGCAGTTCCCCACAAGACAGGGGGCTTCGCCATTACTTC. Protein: CASSSPQDRGLRHYF. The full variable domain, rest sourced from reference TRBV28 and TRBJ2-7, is DVKVTQSSRYLVKRTGEKVFLECVQDMDHENMFWYRQDPGLGLRLIYFSYDVKMKEKGDIPEGYSVSREKKERFSLILESASTNQTSMYLCASSSPQDRGLRHYFGPGTRLTVT.

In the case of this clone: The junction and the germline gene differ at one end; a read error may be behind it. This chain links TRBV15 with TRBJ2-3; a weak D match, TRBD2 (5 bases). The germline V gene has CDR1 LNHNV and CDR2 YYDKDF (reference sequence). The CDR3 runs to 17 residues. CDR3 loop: CTTSRDLGLAASDTQYF. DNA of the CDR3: TGTACCACCAGCAGAGATTTAGGCCTAGCCGCTTCGGATACGCAGTATTTT.

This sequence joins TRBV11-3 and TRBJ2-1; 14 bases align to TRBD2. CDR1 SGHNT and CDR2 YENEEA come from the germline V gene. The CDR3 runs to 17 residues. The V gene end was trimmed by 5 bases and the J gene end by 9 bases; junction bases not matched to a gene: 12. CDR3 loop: CASSPGTSGSYMGEQFF. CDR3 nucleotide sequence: TGTGCCAGCAGCCCCGGGACTAGCGGGAGCTATATGGGTGAGCAGTTCTTC.

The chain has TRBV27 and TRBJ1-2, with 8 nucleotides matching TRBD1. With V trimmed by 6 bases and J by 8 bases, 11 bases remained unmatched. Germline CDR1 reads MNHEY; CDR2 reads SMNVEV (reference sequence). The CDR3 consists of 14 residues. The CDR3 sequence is CASRTGQGIGGYTF. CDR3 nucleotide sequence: TGTGCCAGCAGGACCGGACAGGGCATAGGCGGCTACACCTTC.

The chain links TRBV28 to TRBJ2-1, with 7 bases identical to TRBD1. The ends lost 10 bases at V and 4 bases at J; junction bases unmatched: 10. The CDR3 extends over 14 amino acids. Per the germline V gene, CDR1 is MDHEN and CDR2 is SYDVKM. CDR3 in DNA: TGTGCCACCACACAGGGGTTTAGGTACAATGAGCAGTTCTTC. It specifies CATTQGFRYNEQFF.

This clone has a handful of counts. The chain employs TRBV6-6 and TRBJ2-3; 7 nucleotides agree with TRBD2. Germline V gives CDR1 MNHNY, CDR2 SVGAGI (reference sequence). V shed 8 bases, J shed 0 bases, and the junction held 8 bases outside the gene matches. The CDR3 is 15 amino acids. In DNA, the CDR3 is TGTGCCAGCTGGGTTCGAGCGGGGAGCACAGATACGCAGTATTTT. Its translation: CASWVRAGSTDTQYF.

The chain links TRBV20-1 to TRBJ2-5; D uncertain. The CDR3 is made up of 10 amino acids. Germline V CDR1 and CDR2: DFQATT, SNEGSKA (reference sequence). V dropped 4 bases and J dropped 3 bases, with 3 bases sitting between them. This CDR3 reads CSATEETQYF. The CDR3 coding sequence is TGCAGTGCTACCGAAGAGACCCAGTACTTC.

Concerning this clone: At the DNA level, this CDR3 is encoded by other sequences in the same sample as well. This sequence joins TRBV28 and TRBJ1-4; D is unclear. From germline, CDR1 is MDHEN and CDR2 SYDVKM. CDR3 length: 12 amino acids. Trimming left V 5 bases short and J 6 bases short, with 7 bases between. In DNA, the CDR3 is TGTGCCAGCAGTCTAGAGTATGAAAAACTGTTTTTT. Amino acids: CASSLEYEKLFF. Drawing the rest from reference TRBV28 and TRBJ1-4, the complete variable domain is DVKVTQSSRYLVKRTGEKVFLECVQDMDHENMFWYRQDPGLGLRLIYFSYDVKMKEKGDIPEGYSVSREKKERFSLILESASTNQTSMYLCASSLEYEKLFFGSGTQLSVL.

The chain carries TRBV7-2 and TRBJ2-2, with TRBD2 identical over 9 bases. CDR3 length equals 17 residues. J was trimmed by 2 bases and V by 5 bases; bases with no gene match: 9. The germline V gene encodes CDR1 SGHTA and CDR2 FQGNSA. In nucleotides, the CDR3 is TGTGCCAGCAGCCGCCGGTGGGGACTAGCTAACACCGGGGAGCTGTTTTTT. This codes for CASSRRWGLANTGELFF.

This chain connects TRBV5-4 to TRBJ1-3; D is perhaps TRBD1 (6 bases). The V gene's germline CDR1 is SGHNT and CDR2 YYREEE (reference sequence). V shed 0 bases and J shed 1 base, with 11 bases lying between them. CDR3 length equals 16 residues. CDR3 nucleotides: TGTGCCAGCAGCTTGGAGACAGGCAAGTCTGGAAACACCATATATTTT. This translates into CASSLETGKSGNTIYF.

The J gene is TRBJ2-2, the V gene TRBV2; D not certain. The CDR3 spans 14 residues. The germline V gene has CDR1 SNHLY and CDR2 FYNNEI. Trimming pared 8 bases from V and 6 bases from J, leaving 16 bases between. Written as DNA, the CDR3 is TGTGCCAGCGATATTCCAGTTTTACCCGGGGAGCTGTTTTTT. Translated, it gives CASDIPVLPGELFF.

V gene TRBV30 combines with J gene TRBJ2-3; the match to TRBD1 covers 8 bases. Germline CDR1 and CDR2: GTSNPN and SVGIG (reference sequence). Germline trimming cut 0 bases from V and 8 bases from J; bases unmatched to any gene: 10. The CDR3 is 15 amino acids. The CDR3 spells CAWSVPTGGRGTQYF. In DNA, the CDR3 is TGTGCCTGGAGTGTACCCACAGGGGGTCGGGGTACGCAGTATTTT. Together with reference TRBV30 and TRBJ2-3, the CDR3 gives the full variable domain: SQTIHQWPATLVQPVGSPLSLECTVEGTSNPNLYWYRQAAGRGLQLLFYSVGIGQISSEVPQNLSASRPQDRQFILSSKKLLLSDSGFYLCAWSVPTGGRGTQYFGPGTRLTVL.

CDR3 in amino acids: CASSFEPSNQPQHF. CDR3 DNA: TGTGCCAGCAGTTTTGAGCCAAGCAATCAGCCCCAGCATTTT. The genes are TRBV27 and TRBJ1-5, with D unclear. The V gene's germline CDR1 is MNHEY and CDR2 SMNVEV (reference sequence). Trimming removed 3 bases at V and 1 base at J, with 7 bases between. This CDR3 has 14 residues.

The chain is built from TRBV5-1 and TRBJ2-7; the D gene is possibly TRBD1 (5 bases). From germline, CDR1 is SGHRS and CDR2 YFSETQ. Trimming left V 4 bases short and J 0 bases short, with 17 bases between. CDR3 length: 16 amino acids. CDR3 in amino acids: CASSRGGASTSYEQYF. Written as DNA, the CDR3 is TGCGCCAGCAGCAGAGGTGGGGCCTCAACCTCCTACGAGCAGTACTTC.

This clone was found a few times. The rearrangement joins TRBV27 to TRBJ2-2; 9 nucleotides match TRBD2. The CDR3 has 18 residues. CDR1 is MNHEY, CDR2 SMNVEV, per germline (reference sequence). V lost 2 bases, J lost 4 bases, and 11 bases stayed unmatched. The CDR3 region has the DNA TGTGCCAGCAGTTTAGGAATAGCGGGGGCGCTGGGCACCGGGGAGCTGTTTTTT. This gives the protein CASSLGIAGALGTGELFF.

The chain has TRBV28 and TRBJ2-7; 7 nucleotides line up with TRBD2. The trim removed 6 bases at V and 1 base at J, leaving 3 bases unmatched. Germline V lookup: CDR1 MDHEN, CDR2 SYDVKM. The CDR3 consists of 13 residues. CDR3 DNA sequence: TGTGCCAGCAGAGAGCGGGGATCCTACGAGCAGTACTTC. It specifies CASRERGSYEQYF.

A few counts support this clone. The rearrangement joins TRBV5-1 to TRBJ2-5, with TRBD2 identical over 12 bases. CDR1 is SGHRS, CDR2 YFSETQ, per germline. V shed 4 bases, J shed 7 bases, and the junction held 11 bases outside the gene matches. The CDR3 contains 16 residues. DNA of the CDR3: TGCGCCAGCAGCAGGCCGCCTAGCGGGAGGGACTGGACCCAGTACTTC. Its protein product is CASSRPPSGRDWTQYF.

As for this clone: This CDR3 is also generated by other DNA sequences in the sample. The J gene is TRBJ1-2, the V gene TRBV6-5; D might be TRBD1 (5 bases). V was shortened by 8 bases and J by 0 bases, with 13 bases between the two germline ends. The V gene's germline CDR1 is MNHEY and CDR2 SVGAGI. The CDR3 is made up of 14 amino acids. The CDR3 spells CASGPRDPNYGYTF. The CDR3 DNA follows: TGTGCCAGCGGGCCCAGGGATCCTAACTATGGCTACACCTTC.

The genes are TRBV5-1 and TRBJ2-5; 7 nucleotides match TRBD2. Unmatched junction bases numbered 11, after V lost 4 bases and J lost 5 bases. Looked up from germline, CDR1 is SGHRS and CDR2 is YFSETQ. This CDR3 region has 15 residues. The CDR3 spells CASSPGGYHTETQYF. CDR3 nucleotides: TGCGCCAGCAGCCCCGGGGGGTACCATACGGAGACCCAGTACTTC.

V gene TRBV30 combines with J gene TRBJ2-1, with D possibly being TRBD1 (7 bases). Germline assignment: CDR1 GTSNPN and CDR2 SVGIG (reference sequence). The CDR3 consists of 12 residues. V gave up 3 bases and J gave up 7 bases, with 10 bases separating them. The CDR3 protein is CAWSRGENEQFF. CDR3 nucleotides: TGTGCCTGGAGCAGGGGGGAGAATGAGCAGTTCTTC.

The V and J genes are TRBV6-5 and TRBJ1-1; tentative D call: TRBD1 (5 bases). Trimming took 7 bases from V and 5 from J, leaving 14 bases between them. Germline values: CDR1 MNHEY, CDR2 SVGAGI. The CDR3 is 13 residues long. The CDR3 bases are TGTGCCAGCAATCCTTCAGGGCGTACTGAAGCTTTCTTT. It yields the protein CASNPSGRTEAFF.

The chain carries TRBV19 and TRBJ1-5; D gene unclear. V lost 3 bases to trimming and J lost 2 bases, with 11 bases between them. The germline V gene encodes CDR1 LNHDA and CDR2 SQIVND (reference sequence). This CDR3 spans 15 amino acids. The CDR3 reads CASSILGEGNQPQHF. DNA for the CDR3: TGTGCCAGTAGTATTCTCGGAGAGGGCAATCAGCCCCAGCATTTT.

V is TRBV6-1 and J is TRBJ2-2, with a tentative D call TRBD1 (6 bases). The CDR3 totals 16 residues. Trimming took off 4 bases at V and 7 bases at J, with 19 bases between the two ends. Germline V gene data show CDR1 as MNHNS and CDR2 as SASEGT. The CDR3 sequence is CASSALYGTSRGELFF. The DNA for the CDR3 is TGTGCCAGCAGTGCTCTGTATGGGACATCTCGCGGGGAGCTGTTTTTT.

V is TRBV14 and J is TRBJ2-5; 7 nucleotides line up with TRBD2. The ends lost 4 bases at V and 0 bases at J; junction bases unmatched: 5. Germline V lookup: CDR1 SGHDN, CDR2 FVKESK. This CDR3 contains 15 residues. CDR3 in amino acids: CASSRSSGYQETQYF. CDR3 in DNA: TGTGCCAGCAGCCGGTCTAGCGGATACCAAGAGACCCAGTACTTC.

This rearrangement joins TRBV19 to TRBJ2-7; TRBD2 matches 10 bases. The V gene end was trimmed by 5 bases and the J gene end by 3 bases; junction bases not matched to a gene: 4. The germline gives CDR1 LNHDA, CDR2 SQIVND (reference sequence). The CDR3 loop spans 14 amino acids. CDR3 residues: CASSGLAGDYEQYF. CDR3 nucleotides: TGTGCCAGTAGTGGGCTAGCGGGGGACTACGAGCAGTACTTC.

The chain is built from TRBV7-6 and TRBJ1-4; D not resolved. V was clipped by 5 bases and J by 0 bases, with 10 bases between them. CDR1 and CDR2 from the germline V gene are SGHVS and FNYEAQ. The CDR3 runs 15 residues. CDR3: CASSRHRATNEKLFF. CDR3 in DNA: TGTGCCAGCAGCAGACACCGCGCAACTAATGAAAAACTGTTTTTT.